A single sample gave rise to the 24 T cell receptor beta chains below, sequenced in a study of T cells after somatic rescue of genetic block. Clones were sequenced by immunoSEQ multiplex PCR, and TCRdb holds only the in-frame ones, with some missing. Of 95,000 to 120,000 clones listed, over 80% were seen once; the top ten hold 1.4% to 1.5%. The sample was peripheral blood mononuclear cells (PBMCs). The receptors derive from a woman between 18 and 30 years old.

This clone was counted a few times. This chain's CDR3 is CASPTGVGLMEQYF. CDR3 nucleotides: TGTGCCAGCCCGACAGGGGTTGGATTGATGGAGCAGTACTTC. J is TRBJ2-7 and V is TRBV2; 8 bases fit TRBD1. V trimming: 8 bases; J trimming: 7 bases; junction bases outside the gene matches: 13. Germline V gene sequence: CDR1 SNHLY, CDR2 FYNNEI. This CDR3 is 14 amino acids long. Looking up the rest from reference TRBV2 and TRBJ2-7 gives the full variable domain: EPEVTQTPSHQVTQMGQEVILRCVPISNHLYFYWYRQILGQKVEFLVSFYNNEISEKSEIFDDQFSVERPDGSNFTLKIRSTKLEDSAMYFCASPTGVGLMEQYFGPGTRLTVT.

This sequence joins TRBV5-1 and TRBJ2-7; D perhaps matches TRBD1 (6 bases). The CDR3 contains 14 residues. CDR1 and CDR2 from the germline V gene are SGHRS and YFSETQ. Trimming left V 3 bases short and J 6 bases short, with 16 bases between. The CDR3 is CASSSRTVTAEQYF. Here the CDR3 DNA reads TGCGCCAGCAGCTCTCGGACAGTAACGGCCGAGCAGTACTTC.

The chain carries TRBV7-2 and TRBJ2-1; 9 bases line up with TRBD2. CDR1 is SGHTA and CDR2 is FQGNSA in the germline V gene. J gave up 3 bases and V 5 bases, and 8 bases lay outside the gene matches. There are 16 residues in the CDR3. In DNA, the CDR3 is TGTGCCAGCAGCCGAGATTCTAGCGGGGACTACAATGAGCAGTTCTTC. Protein: CASSRDSSGDYNEQFF.

The chain joins TRBV27 to TRBJ2-3, with 7 bases matching TRBD1. The J segment lost 6 bases and the V segment lost 3 bases, leaving 18 bases of the junction unmatched. In germline, CDR1 is MNHEY, CDR2 SMNVEV (reference sequence). CDR3 length: 18 amino acids. CDR3 protein: CASSLTQRPTGVSDTQYF. As DNA, the CDR3 is TGTGCCAGCAGTTTGACCCAACGCCCCACAGGGGTTTCGGATACGCAGTATTTT.

J is TRBJ2-1 and V is TRBV30; no clear D gene. The CDR3 totals 11 residues. V was cut by 4 bases and J by 7 bases, with 8 bases left in between. Germline CDR1 and CDR2: GTSNPN and SVGIG (reference sequence). CDR3 sequence reads: CAWTQVNEQFF. CDR3 nucleotide sequence: TGTGCCTGGACCCAAGTAAATGAGCAGTTCTTC.

The rearrangement links TRBV6-5 to TRBJ1-1; perhaps TRBD1 as D (5 bases). V lost 3 bases to trimming and J lost 1 base, with 6 bases between them. Germline V gene sequence: CDR1 MNHEY, CDR2 SVGAGI. This CDR3 has 13 amino acids. This chain's CDR3 is CASSYGTNTEAFF. The CDR3 bases are TGTGCCAGCAGTTATGGGACGAACACTGAAGCTTTCTTT.

The chain combines TRBV9 with TRBJ1-2; a possible D gene is TRBD1 (6 bases). The germline V gene has CDR1 SGDLS and CDR2 YYNGEE. Trimming shortened V by 3 bases and J by 8 bases, and 8 bases separated the two germline ends. CDR3 length equals 11 residues. CDR3 sequence (DNA): TGTGCCAGCAGCGACAGGGAAGGCTACACCTTC. It is translated as CASSDREGYTF.

CDR3: CASSLLEGPYNEQFF. The CDR3 nucleotides are TGTGCCAGCAGCTTGTTGGAGGGGCCCTACAATGAGCAGTTCTTC. This chain links TRBV5-6 with TRBJ2-1; D perhaps matches TRBD2 (6 bases). Per the germline V gene, CDR1 is SGHDT and CDR2 is YYEEEE. The CDR3 contains 15 residues. Trimming shortened V by 1 base and J by 2 bases, and 10 bases separated the two germline ends.

CDR3 protein: CASSAGGASTNEKLFF. As DNA, the CDR3 is TGTGCCAGCAGTGCCGGGGGCGCTTCAACTAATGAAAAACTGTTTTTT. The chain uses TRBV25-1 and TRBJ1-4; D is possibly TRBD1 (6 bases). There are 16 residues in the CDR3. The V and J ends lost 4 bases and 0 bases respectively, with 12 bases between them. Germline V gene lookup returns CDR1 MGHDK and CDR2 SYGVNS.

The chain uses TRBV5-4 and TRBJ2-5, with TRBD2 identical over 15 bases. Trimming at V came to 6 bases and at J to 5 bases, leaving 5 bases not matched to a gene. CDR1 SGHNT and CDR2 YYREEE come from the germline V gene (reference sequence). The length of the CDR3 is 15 residues. CDR3 region: CASISGLAGGETQYF. The CDR3, as DNA: TGTGCCAGCATCTCCGGACTAGCGGGAGGGGAGACCCAGTACTTC.

J is TRBJ1-1 and V is TRBV27, with 7 bases aligning to TRBD1. CDR1 and CDR2 from the germline V gene are MNHEY and SMNVEV (reference sequence). V was pared by 3 bases and J by 4 bases, with 20 bases of the junction left unmatched. The CDR3 length is 19 residues. The CDR3: CASSLLRLGSGGIVTEAFF. The CDR3 bases are TGTGCCAGCAGTTTGCTCCGCTTAGGGTCAGGGGGAATTGTCACTGAAGCTTTCTTT.

The sample holds one count of this clone. The CDR3 DNA sequence: TGTGCCAGTAGTCCTAGCGGTGTAGGCGAGCAGTACTTC. Protein: CASSPSGVGEQYF. The chain carries TRBV19 and TRBJ2-7; 7 bases agree with TRBD2. The germline gives CDR1 LNHDA, CDR2 SQIVND (reference sequence). The CDR3 contains 13 residues. J lost 6 bases, V lost 5 bases, and 7 bases had no gene match. Using reference TRBV19 and TRBJ2-7 for the parts outside the CDR3, the full variable domain is DGGITQSPKYLFRKEGQNVTLSCEQNLNHDAMYWYRQDPGQGLRLIYYSQIVNDFQKGDIAEGYSVSREKKESFPLTVTSAQKNPTAFYLCASSPSGVGEQYFGPGTRLTVT.

The gene calls are TRBV4-2 and TRBJ2-1; 9 bases are shared with TRBD2. Losses at the gene ends were 0 bases for V and 6 bases for J; bases not matched to a gene: 6. Germline CDR1 is LGHNA and CDR2 is YNFKEQ. This CDR3 comprises 16 residues. CDR3 nucleotide sequence: TGTGCCAGCAGCCAAGATAGACGCGGGGGGGCCAATGAGCAGTTCTTC. It is translated as CASSQDRRGGANEQFF.

The chain combines TRBV12-5 with TRBJ2-5; D is unclear. Trimming stripped 5 bases from V and 5 bases from J, with 12 bases between. Germline CDR1 and CDR2: LGHNT and FRNRAP. This CDR3 comprises 13 residues. The CDR3 here is CASGTGLQETQYF. CDR3 nucleotide sequence: TGTGCTAGTGGTACGGGCCTCCAGGAGACCCAGTACTTC.

This chain links TRBV19 with TRBJ2-1; 11 bases align to TRBD2. Looked up from germline, CDR1 is LNHDA and CDR2 is SQIVND (reference sequence). Trimming took 3 bases from V and 2 from J; bases not matched to a gene: 0. The CDR3 totals 15 residues. CDR3 DNA sequence: TGTGCCAGTAGTATGACTAGCGGGGCCTACAATGAGCAGTTCTTC. This gives the protein CASSMTSGAYNEQFF.

This clone was recorded a few times. The chain recombines TRBV6-5 with TRBJ1-1, with 7 nucleotides matching TRBD1. After removal of 6 bases from V and 1 base from J, the junction contained 8 bases not matched to a gene. The CDR3 contains 15 residues. Germline lookup yields CDR1 MNHEY and CDR2 SVGAGI. CDR3 sequence reads: CASSYTGDRNTEAFF. The CDR3 nucleotides read TGTGCCAGCAGCTACACAGGGGACAGGAACACTGAAGCTTTCTTT.

This clone was seen once. This sequence joins TRBV5-6 and TRBJ2-7; TRBD1 or TRBD2 may be the D gene (5 bases each). The V gene's germline CDR1 is SGHDT and CDR2 YYEEEE. Trimming removed 4 bases at V and 2 bases at J, with 16 bases between. The CDR3 consists of 15 residues. CDR3 nucleotides: TGTGCCAGCAGCAAGCCGGGACCTTCGGCCTACGAGCAGTACTTC. Protein product: CASSKPGPSAYEQYF.

V usage is TRBV28 and J usage is TRBJ1-5, with D unresolved. CDR3 length: 12 residues. Germline V gives CDR1 MDHEN, CDR2 SYDVKM. With 3 bases removed from V and 7 bases from J, the gap between germline ends came to 7 bases. The CDR3 DNA is TGTGCCAGCAGTTTGCGGTACCAGCCCCAGCATTTT. Protein sequence: CASSLRYQPQHF. The full variable domain, with the rest looked up from reference TRBV28 and TRBJ1-5, is DVKVTQSSRYLVKRTGEKVFLECVQDMDHENMFWYRQDPGLGLRLIYFSYDVKMKEKGDIPEGYSVSREKKERFSLILESASTNQTSMYLCASSLRYQPQHFGDGTRLSIL.

The chain links TRBV2 to TRBJ1-1; D possibly corresponds to TRBD1 (6 bases). The CDR3 is made up of 13 amino acids. V lost 3 bases to trimming and J lost 4 bases, with 9 bases between them. Germline CDR1 reads SNHLY; CDR2 reads FYNNEI. The CDR3 DNA sequence: TGTGCCAGCAGTGAGTTAGGGGGCACTGAAGCTTTCTTT. Its protein is CASSELGGTEAFF.

This CDR3 reads CASSVAGGTDTQYF. DNA of the CDR3: TGTGCCAGCAGCGTAGCGGGGGGCACAGATACGCAGTATTTT. The J gene is TRBJ2-3, the V gene TRBV6-1, with 9 bases fitting TRBD2. CDR1 and CDR2 from the germline V gene are MNHNS and SASEGT. The junction had 2 bases not matched to a gene; V was cut back by 6 bases and J by 1 base. This CDR3 spans 14 amino acids.

The rearrangement uses TRBV27 and TRBJ2-7; D possibly corresponds to TRBD1 (6 bases). CDR1 and CDR2 (germline): MNHEY, SMNVEV (reference sequence). Deletions cut 4 bases from V and 0 bases from J, with 13 bases between. CDR3 size: 15 residues. CDR3 nucleotides: TGTGCCAGCAGTTCCCGGGACAAGAGCTCCTACGAGCAGTACTTC. Its protein is CASSSRDKSSYEQYF.

The chain combines TRBV10-3 with TRBJ2-7; a weak D match, TRBD2 (6 bases). The V end lost 2 bases, the J end lost 3 bases, and 20 bases lay between the germline ends. In germline, CDR1 is ENHRY, CDR2 SYGVKD. This CDR3 contains 17 residues. The CDR3 DNA is TGTGCCATCAGTGAGGGGAGTGGGGCGGGGAACTTCTACGAGCAGTACTTC. This gives the protein CAISEGSGAGNFYEQYF.

The chain joins TRBV5-6 to TRBJ1-4; D is uncertain. The V end was cut by 0 bases, the J end by 0 bases, with 9 bases between. The germline V gene has CDR1 SGHDT and CDR2 YYEEEE. This CDR3 contains 16 residues. The CDR3 reads CASSLGVSATNEKLFF. The CDR3 DNA sequence: TGTGCCAGCAGCTTGGGGGTGTCTGCAACTAATGAAAAACTGTTTTTT.

In this sample, this clone turned up a few times. The chain links TRBV10-3 to TRBJ1-1; a possible D gene is TRBD1 (5 bases). Germline assignment: CDR1 ENHRY and CDR2 SYGVKD. Trimming removed 2 bases from V and 1 base from J, with 11 bases in between. CDR3 size: 15 residues. The CDR3 DNA is TGTGCCATCAGTGAGCTGAAGGGGCCGAACACTGAAGCTTTCTTT. Its protein product is CAISELKGPNTEAFF.